These 30 T cell receptor beta chains were all obtained from the same sample, sequenced in a study of identical twins. TCRdb re-called the 5' RACE reads with MiXCR, one entry per CDR3 protein. The sample lists hundreds of thousands of distinct CDR3 sequences, around 6.8% seen once, with less than 2% in the top ten. These data were also filed under a second study, of yellow fever vaccine responses in identical twins.

The specimen was memory (CD45RO+) T cells sorted from blood. Source of these receptors: a woman younger than 35 in good health.

Ten or more counts support this clonotype. The chain couples TRBV6-1 to TRBJ1-4, with 7 nucleotides matching TRBD1. The V segment lost 5 bases and the J segment 5 bases; nucleotides outside the gene matches: 11. The CDR3 contains 16 residues. Germline V gene data show CDR1 as MNHNS and CDR2 as SASEGT. In nucleotides, the CDR3 is TGTGCCAGCAGTAGCTTAAGGTCCAGGGGGAATGAAAAACTGTTTTTT. It encodes CASSSLRSRGNEKLFF.

This clonotype has a handful of counts. The chain uses TRBV24-1 and TRBJ2-1, with D possibly matching TRBD2 (6 bases). CDR1 and CDR2 from the germline V gene are KGHDR and SFDVKD. Trimming took 3 bases from V and 4 from J, leaving 15 bases between them. The CDR3 is made up of 16 amino acids. The CDR3: CATSDRSGVGYNEQFF. The DNA for the CDR3 is TGTGCCACCAGTGATCGTTCGGGGGTTGGGTACAATGAGCAGTTCTTC.

The sample holds many counts of this clonotype. The rearrangement links TRBV15 to TRBJ1-5, with D possibly TRBD1 on 5 matching bases. The CDR3 contains 16 residues. In germline, CDR1 is LNHNV, CDR2 YYDKDF (reference sequence). Trimming pared 8 bases from V and 10 bases from J, leaving 27 bases between. The CDR3 protein is CATSPPLVLGARPQHF. The CDR3 DNA sequence: TGTGCCACCTCCCCCCCGCTAGTCCTTGGGGCCCGACCCCAGCATTTT.

The V call is TRBV20-1, the J call TRBJ1-1; D gene ambiguous. Germline loops: CDR1 DFQATT, CDR2 SNEGSKA (reference sequence). The ends were cut back, 2 bases at V and 2 bases at J, with 12 bases in the middle. The CDR3 length is 14 residues. The CDR3 nucleotides are TGCAGTGCTAGATGGTGGGCAGGAAACACTGAAGCTTTCTTT. This codes for CSARWWAGNTEAFF.

The rearrangement links TRBV5-1 to TRBJ2-5; 10 nucleotides align to TRBD2. Germline loops: CDR1 SGHRS, CDR2 YFSETQ. CDR3 length: 15 residues. V shed 0 bases, J shed 5 bases, and the junction held 4 bases outside the gene matches. The CDR3 spells CASSLEGSGGETQYF. The CDR3 coding sequence is TGCGCCAGCAGCTTGGAAGGTAGCGGGGGGGAGACCCAGTACTTC. The full variable domain, its missing parts supplied by reference TRBV5-1 and TRBJ2-5, is KAGVTQTPRYLIKTRGQQVTLSCSPISGHRSVSWYQQTPGQGLQFLFEYFSETQRNKGNFPGRFSGRQFSNSRSEMNVSTLELGDSALYLCASSLEGSGGETQYFGPGTRLLVL.

This clonotype was counted only a few times. The chain joins TRBV14 to TRBJ2-5; perhaps TRBD1 as D (5 bases). The CDR3 runs 15 residues. V was clipped by 3 bases and J by 0 bases, with 11 bases between them. Germline V gene data show CDR1 as SGHDN and CDR2 as FVKESK. CDR3 amino acids: CASSHPQGDQETQYF. The DNA for the CDR3 is TGTGCCAGCAGCCACCCCCAGGGCGACCAAGAGACCCAGTACTTC.

The chain employs TRBV4-1 and TRBJ2-1; 11 positions agree with TRBD2. CDR1 and CDR2 from the germline V gene are MGHRA and YSYEKL. Trimming took 0 bases from V and 9 from J; bases not matched to a gene: 10. The length of the CDR3 is 17 residues. The CDR3 sequence: CASSQETSGGVILEQFF. In DNA form, the CDR3 reads TGCGCCAGCAGCCAAGAAACTAGCGGGGGCGTGATACTTGAGCAGTTCTTC.

This clonotype has at least ten counts. The genes are TRBV5-1 and TRBJ2-5; no firm D call. Per the germline V gene, CDR1 is SGHRS and CDR2 is YFSETQ. V lost 4 bases and J lost 2, with 6 bases in between. The CDR3 covers 12 residues. The DNA for the CDR3 is TGCGCCAGCAGCCCGGAGCAAGAGACCCAGTACTTC. It translates to CASSPEQETQYF.

This clonotype was seen many times. The rearrangement uses TRBV28 and TRBJ2-6; D unclear. V was shortened by 10 bases and J by 0 bases, with 7 bases between the two germline ends. The CDR3 is 13 amino acids. CDR1 is MDHEN and CDR2 is SYDVKM in the germline V gene. The CDR3 spells CAIFRSGANVLTF. In DNA, the CDR3 is TGTGCCATTTTTCGCTCTGGGGCCAACGTCCTGACTTTC. The variable domain in full, completed from reference TRBV28 and TRBJ2-6, reads DVKVTQSSRYLVKRTGEKVFLECVQDMDHENMFWYRQDPGLGLRLIYFSYDVKMKEKGDIPEGYSVSREKKERFSLILESASTNQTSMYLCAIFRSGANVLTFGAGSRLTVL.

The V and J genes are TRBV9 and TRBJ2-3, with 9 bases lining up with TRBD2. J lost 3 bases, V lost 5 bases, and 10 bases had no gene match. There are 16 residues in the CDR3. Germline CDR1 reads SGDLS; CDR2 reads YYNGEE. The CDR3 loop reads CASSLAGTRLTDTQYF. In DNA, the CDR3 is TGTGCCAGCAGTCTAGCGGGGACTAGACTGACAGATACGCAGTATTTT.

The chain recombines TRBV10-2 with TRBJ2-5; no firm D call. The CDR3 length is 14 residues. From germline, CDR1 is WSHSY and CDR2 SAAADI. Trimming stripped 10 bases from V and 5 bases from J, with 20 bases between. This CDR3 is CATRAFLAKETQYF. The CDR3 nucleotides read TGCGCCACCCGGGCTTTTTTGGCGAAGGAGACCCAGTACTTC.

This clonotype was recorded a few times. The V call is TRBV18, the J call TRBJ2-2, with unresolved D. Germline V CDR1 and CDR2: KGHSH, LQKENI. This CDR3 contains 12 residues. The V end lost 5 bases, the J end lost 1 base, and 2 bases lay between the germline ends. Here the CDR3 DNA reads TGTGCCAGCTCAAAGAACACCGGGGAGCTGTTTTTT. It specifies CASSKNTGELFF.

This clonotype turned up a few times. This rearrangement joins TRBV19 to TRBJ1-5; D is unresolved. CDR1 is LNHDA and CDR2 is SQIVND in the germline V gene (reference sequence). V was trimmed by 10 bases and J by 4 bases, leaving 17 bases between them. The CDR3 covers 14 residues. The CDR3 region has the DNA TGTGCCACATCGCCCGACACGGGGAATCAGCCCCAGCATTTT. This gives the protein CATSPDTGNQPQHF.

A few counts support this clonotype. This sequence joins TRBV20-1 and TRBJ2-7; D possibly corresponds to TRBD2 (6 bases). The length of the CDR3 is 15 residues. Trimming pared 3 bases from V and 0 bases from J, leaving 15 bases between. Germline-derived CDR1 and CDR2 are DFQATT and SNEGSKA (reference sequence). CDR3 amino acids: CSARGGLADSYEQYF. In DNA, the CDR3 is TGCAGTGCTAGGGGGGGATTAGCGGACTCCTACGAGCAGTACTTC.

The rearrangement links TRBV6-2 or TRBV6-3 to TRBJ2-7, with TRBD2 as a possible D gene (5 bases). The length of the CDR3 is 13 residues. CDR1 is MNHEY and CDR2 is SVGEGT in the germline V gene. V lost 0 bases to trimming and J lost 6 bases, with 9 bases between them. CDR3 DNA: TGTGCCAGCAGTTACTCGATGCGGGCCGAGCAGTACTTC. This encodes CASSYSMRAEQYF.

This clonotype came up many times. V gene TRBV2 combines with J gene TRBJ2-7, with D hard to call. The germline V gene has CDR1 SNHLY and CDR2 FYNNEI. This CDR3 has 12 amino acids. The V end lost 4 bases, the J end lost 3 bases, and 7 bases lay between the germline ends. The CDR3 nucleotides read TGTGCCAGCAGTGGTGCCTACTACGAGCAGTACTTC. Translated, it gives CASSGAYYEQYF.

This clonotype was seen a handful of times. The genes are TRBV6-5 and TRBJ1-1, with D hard to call. The V gene lost 0 bases and the J gene lost 0 bases, with 5 bases spanning the gap. The CDR3 totals 14 residues. Germline V gene sequence: CDR1 MNHEY, CDR2 SVGAGI. CDR3 residues: CASSYSGVNTEAFF. Written as DNA, the CDR3 is TGTGCCAGCAGTTACTCCGGGGTGAACACTGAAGCTTTCTTT.

The chain combines TRBV6-2 or TRBV6-3 with TRBJ2-1, with 10 bases fitting TRBD1. Germline loops: CDR1 MNHEY, CDR2 SVGEGT. The CDR3 runs 14 residues. Trimming at V came to 7 bases and at J to 10 bases, leaving 10 bases not matched to a gene. The CDR3 DNA reads as TGTGCCAGCAAACCGGGACAGGGGCCCAGCGAGCAGTTCTTC. It is translated as CASKPGQGPSEQFF.

This clonotype showed up just a few times. The chain is built from TRBV20-1 and TRBJ2-3; unclear D gene. Germline CDR1 DFQATT, CDR2 SNEGSKA (reference sequence). The V gene lost 6 bases and the J gene lost 1 base, with 14 bases spanning the gap. The CDR3 has 14 amino acids. The CDR3 sequence: CSAQPSRRTDTQYF. As DNA, the CDR3 is TGCAGTGCCCAGCCCAGCCGGCGCACAGATACGCAGTATTTT.

At least ten counts were recorded for this clonotype. The chain joins TRBV2 to TRBJ2-4, with TRBD1 identical over 9 bases. The CDR3 is 15 amino acids. CDR1 is SNHLY, CDR2 FYNNEI, per germline. J was trimmed by 6 bases and V by 5 bases; bases with no gene match: 8. CDR3 loop: CASSRLPGQGNIQYF. The CDR3 nucleotides are TGTGCCAGCAGTCGCCTTCCGGGACAGGGAAACATTCAGTACTTC.

This clonotype came up many times. The chain employs TRBV6-4 and TRBJ2-1, with D unresolved. Trimming shortened V by 7 bases and J by 9 bases, and 19 bases separated the two germline ends. CDR3 length: 14 residues. The germline V gene encodes CDR1 MRHNA and CDR2 SNTAGT. CDR3 in amino acids: CASTLDPQVGEQFF. In nucleotides, the CDR3 is TGTGCCAGCACTCTGGACCCCCAGGTCGGTGAGCAGTTCTTC.

CDR3 amino acids: CASSSRRLPTYEQYF. CDR3 bases: TGTGCCAGCAGTTCTCGGCGGCTACCAACCTACGAGCAGTACTTC. The rearrangement links TRBV28 to TRBJ2-7; D remains unclear. The length of the CDR3 is 15 residues. Germline assignment: CDR1 MDHEN and CDR2 SYDVKM. Trimming removed 4 bases at V and 2 bases at J, with 15 bases between.

The chain is built from TRBV20-1 and TRBJ2-1; 9 nucleotides align to TRBD2. The germline CDR1 and CDR2 sequences are DFQATT and SNEGSKA (reference sequence). The junction had 5 bases not matched to a gene; V was cut back by 6 bases and J by 14 bases. The CDR3 has 10 residues. This CDR3 is CSAPRLAEFF. The CDR3 DNA reads TGCAGTGCCCCCCGACTAGCGGAGTTCTTC.

This clonotype was detected only a few times. The chain couples TRBV27 to TRBJ1-1; D remains unclear. Trimming pared 6 bases from V and 1 base from J, leaving 9 bases between. CDR1 is MNHEY, CDR2 SMNVEV, per germline (reference sequence). This CDR3 contains 13 residues. CDR3 coding DNA: TGTGCCAGCAGGTTAAAAGGGAACACTGAAGCTTTCTTT. The encoded protein is CASRLKGNTEAFF.

The table lists this clonotype with many counts. J is TRBJ2-2 and V is TRBV5-1; D call uncertain. Germline V gene data show CDR1 as SGHRS and CDR2 as YFSETQ. V lost 0 bases and J 0 bases, leaving 6 bases between the germline ends. The CDR3 contains 15 residues. The CDR3 bases are TGCGCCAGCAGCTTGGCGCTAGCGAACACCGGGGAGCTGTTTTTT. Its protein is CASSLALANTGELFF.

This clonotype was detected many times. This sequence joins TRBV7-9 and TRBJ2-1; a possible D gene is TRBD2 (5 bases). V lost 5 bases, J lost 2 bases, and 13 bases lay in between. CDR1 is SEHNR and CDR2 is FQNEAQ in the germline V gene (reference sequence). The CDR3 runs to 15 residues. This CDR3 reads CASSPEVGTYNEQFF. As DNA, the CDR3 is TGTGCCAGCAGCCCGGAGGTGGGCACCTACAATGAGCAGTTCTTC.

This chain joins TRBV6-2 or TRBV6-3 and TRBJ2-2; 11 nucleotides align to TRBD2. Germline V CDR1 and CDR2: MNHEY, SVGEGT. This CDR3 comprises 14 residues. V was pared by 6 bases and J by 5 bases, with 2 bases of the junction left unmatched. The DNA of the CDR3 is TGTGCCAGCAGACTAGCGGGAGAAACCGGGGAGCTGTTTTTT. Translation: CASRLAGETGELFF.

Ten or more counts support this clonotype. This sequence joins TRBV19 and TRBJ2-1; 9 positions agree with TRBD1. V lost 8 bases to trimming and J lost 4 bases; unmatched junction nucleotides: 6. The CDR3 covers 14 residues. The germline V gene has CDR1 LNHDA and CDR2 SQIVND (reference sequence). The CDR3 DNA follows: TGTGCCAGTGCCCCGGGACAGGGTTACAATGAGCAGTTCTTC. It codes for CASAPGQGYNEQFF.

The gene calls are TRBV28 and TRBJ2-2; D possibly corresponds to TRBD1 (6 bases). Trimming cost V 8 bases and J 3 bases, with 19 bases left between them. Germline V gene data show CDR1 as MDHEN and CDR2 as SYDVKM. The CDR3 extends over 16 amino acids. The CDR3 DNA sequence: TGTGCCAGCGCGTCCGTGGTGGGGGCGGACACCGGGGAGCTGTTTTTT. Translated: CASASVVGADTGELFF.

This clonotype was observed at least ten times. V is TRBV4-2 and J is TRBJ2-2, with D perhaps TRBD1 (7 bases). The length of the CDR3 is 17 residues. Looked up from germline, CDR1 is LGHNA and CDR2 is YNFKEQ. Trimming cost V 0 bases and J 2 bases, with 13 bases left between them. The CDR3 DNA is TGTGCCAGCAGCCAAGAAAATCAGGGGGGAAACACCGGGGAGCTGTTTTTT. Protein product: CASSQENQGGNTGELFF.